This TCR beta chain was profiled in a study of sequential checkpoint blockade in melanoma. Study information: Maintenance nivolumab came after either treatment sequence.

The data were produced by immunoSEQ multiplex PCR, yet TCRdb's version contains in-frame clones alone and is incomplete. The top ten clones hold about 14% of a sample with about 27,000 clones, roughly 77% of them seen once. With V trimmed by 6 bases and J by 2 bases, 6 bases remained unmatched. The CDR3 is made up of 15 amino acids. Per the germline V gene, CDR1 is MNHEY and CDR2 is SMNVEV (reference sequence). Treatment in this sample: randomized to nivolumab then ipilimumab (arm A) or the reverse (arm B). From thawed PBMCs, live CD3+CD8+ cells negative for CD19 and CD56 were sorted. Sequenced material: CD8+ T cells sorted from blood (inferred from file names), taken from a patient given nivolumab and ipilimumab in sequence. The receptor's source is a human donor with melanoma. The chain employs TRBV27 and TRBJ2-1; 8 bases match TRBD1. The CDR3 loop reads CASRRGQVTYNEQFF. The DNA of the CDR3 is TGTGCCAGCAGGAGGGGACAGGTTACCTACAATGAGCAGTTCTTC.